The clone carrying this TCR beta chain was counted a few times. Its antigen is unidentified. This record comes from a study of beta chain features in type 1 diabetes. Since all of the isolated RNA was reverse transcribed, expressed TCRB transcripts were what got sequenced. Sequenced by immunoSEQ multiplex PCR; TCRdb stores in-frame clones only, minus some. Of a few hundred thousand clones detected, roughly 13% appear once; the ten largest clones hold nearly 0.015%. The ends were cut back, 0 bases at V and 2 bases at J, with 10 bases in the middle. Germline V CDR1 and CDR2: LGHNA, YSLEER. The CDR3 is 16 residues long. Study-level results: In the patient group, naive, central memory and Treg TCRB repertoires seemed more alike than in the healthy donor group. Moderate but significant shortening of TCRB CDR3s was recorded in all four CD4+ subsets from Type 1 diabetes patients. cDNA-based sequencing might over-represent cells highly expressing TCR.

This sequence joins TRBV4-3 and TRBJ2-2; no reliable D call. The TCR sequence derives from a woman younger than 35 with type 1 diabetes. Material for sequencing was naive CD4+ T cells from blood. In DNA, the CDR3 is TGCGCCAGCAGCCAAGACTCCGGGTCCAACACCGGGGAGCTGTTTTTT. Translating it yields CASSQDSGSNTGELFF.